This T cell receptor (beta chain) originates from a study of Ad26.COV2.S vaccination and SARS-CoV-2 variants. Study findings and constraints: The TCR-based breadth and depth measures might underestimate overall T cell responses. Spike-specific TCR breadth was greater in vaccine than placebo recipients.

The treatment here: 19 received Ad26.COV2.S at low or high dose, single or two shots; several received placebo; per-sample allocation not given. Sample collection was performed on day 63 after the first vaccine or placebo injection. This adult donor, from Boston, was 18-55 years old. This clone appeared a single time. The antigen is undetermined. The CDR3 is 16 residues long. The V and J ends lost 1 base and 4 bases respectively, with 15 bases between them. Germline CDR1 SGHTA, CDR2 FQGNSA. Assay: immunoSEQ multiplex PCR; the TCRdb copy retains only in-frame clones and omits some. The table includes some 330,000 clones, roughly 90% detected once.

The clonotype comes from a person between 18 and 59 years old who received the Ad26.COV2.S COVID-19 vaccine or a placebo. V usage is TRBV7-2 and J usage is TRBJ2-3; tentatively, D is TRBD1 (6 bases). This sample comprised peripheral blood, obtained in a trial of Ad26.COV2.S vaccine versus placebo. This CDR3 is CASSLVAGARADTQYF. DNA of the CDR3: TGTGCCAGCAGCTTAGTAGCAGGGGCCCGCGCAGATACGCAGTATTTT.